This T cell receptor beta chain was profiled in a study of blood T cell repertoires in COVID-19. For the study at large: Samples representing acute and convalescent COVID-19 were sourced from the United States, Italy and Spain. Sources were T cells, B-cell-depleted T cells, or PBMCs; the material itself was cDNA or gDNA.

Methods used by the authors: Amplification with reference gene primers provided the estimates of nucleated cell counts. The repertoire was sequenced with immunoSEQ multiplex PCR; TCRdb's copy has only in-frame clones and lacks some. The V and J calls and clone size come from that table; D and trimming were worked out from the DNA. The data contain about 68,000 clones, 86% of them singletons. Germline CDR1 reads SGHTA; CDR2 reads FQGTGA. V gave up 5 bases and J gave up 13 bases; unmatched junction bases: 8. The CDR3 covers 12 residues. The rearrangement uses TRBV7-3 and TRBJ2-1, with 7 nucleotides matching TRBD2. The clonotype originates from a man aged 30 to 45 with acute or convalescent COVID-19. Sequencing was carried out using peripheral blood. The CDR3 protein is CASSTQERDQFF. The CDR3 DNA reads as TGTGCCAGCAGCACACAGGAGCGGGACCAGTTCTTC.